These 2 T cell receptor beta chains originate from one sample sequenced in a study of T cell clonotyping in hematopoietic cell transplantation. Using immunoSEQ multiplex PCR, the repertoire was profiled, and TCRdb retains in-frame clones only, with some absent. Of several thousand clones listed, 70% to 85% were seen once; the top ten hold 30% to 40%. Time point here: recipient sample about 28 days before transplant, after cytoreduction. Sample: peripheral blood mononuclear cells, taken before stem cell transplant. The origin of the receptors is a man in his 60s with acute myeloid leukemia. Some clones in this sample may be carry-over from other donors' samples.

Only a few counts were recorded for this clone. The rearrangement uses TRBV4-1 and TRBJ2-1; D unresolved. With 0 bases removed from V and 3 bases from J, the gap between germline ends came to 9 bases. From germline, CDR1 is MGHRA and CDR2 YSYEKL. CDR3 length: 15 amino acids. For the CDR3, the DNA is TGCGCCAGCAGCCAAGAGAGGTCTTACTACAATGAGCAGTTCTTC. It yields the protein CASSQERSYYNEQFF.

V and J are TRBV7-8 and TRBJ2-2; possibly TRBD1 for D (5 bases). In germline, CDR1 is SGHVS, CDR2 FQNEAQ. The CDR3 has 15 residues. Trimming took off 1 base at V and 5 bases at J, with 11 bases between the two ends. CDR3 DNA: TGTGCCAGCAGCTTAGTGCAGGGTGGGACCGGGGAGCTGTTTTTT. Residues: CASSLVQGGTGELFF.